This entry features one T cell receptor beta chain sequence. The CDR3 runs 15 residues. Deletions cut 4 bases from V and 10 bases from J, with 20 bases between. The germline V gene has CDR1 SGHDT and CDR2 YYEEEE. This entry is derived from a study of blood T cell repertoires in COVID-19. The table came from immunoSEQ multiplex PCR; TCRdb's copy has only in-frame clones and leaves some out. The table records about 300,000 clones, around 85% of them present only once. Participants' reported clinical history set cohort assignment. This TCR was sampled from a woman under 40 who had been exposed to COVID-19. The sample consisted of PBMCs or T cells enriched from blood (not recorded which). The J gene is TRBJ1-4, the V gene TRBV5-6; D might be TRBD1 (5 bases). In nucleotides, the CDR3 is TGTGCCAGCAGCGCCAGATATCCGGGGGACGGAAAACTGTTTTTT. The encoded protein is CASSARYPGDGKLFF.